This TCR beta chain was found in a study of blood T cell repertoires in COVID-19. CDR1 is SGHVS and CDR2 is FQNEAQ in the germline V gene. The CDR3 contains 18 residues. The junction had 11 bases not matched to a gene; V was cut back by 5 bases and J by 3 bases. Per the authors' pipeline: Reference gene primer amplification yielded estimated nucleated cell counts. Assay used: immunoSEQ multiplex PCR; TCRdb lists only in-frame clones, some missing. That table is the source of V, J and clone size, and D and trimming were worked out from the DNA. This table has approximately 72,000 clones, approximately 85% appearing once.

The receptor's source is a man in his fifties with acute or convalescent COVID-19. The genes are TRBV7-8 and TRBJ2-7; TRBD2 aligns across 15 bases. Sequenced material: peripheral blood. Here the CDR3 reads CASSTGLAGGSGVYEQYF. CDR3 DNA: TGTGCCAGCAGCACGGGACTAGCGGGGGGCTCAGGGGTCTACGAGCAGTACTTC.